Below are 24 T cell receptor beta chains sequenced from a single sample in a study of kidney transplant recipient with SARS-CoV-2 infection. TCRdb reanalysed the reads using MiXCR and keeps one entry per CDR3 protein. The top ten clones hold around 6.8% of a sample with fewer than 250,000 distinct CDR3 sequences, 29% of them seen once. Sample: a blood sample, taken at baseline and on day 111 from a kidney transplant recipient. The receptors were sampled from a male patient aged 25 to 39 who had COVID-19 and was a kidney transplant recipient. Some T cells may be provided by the graft donor.

This clonotype was seen more than once but under ten times. V is TRBV6-5 and J is TRBJ2-3; 15 bases are a match to TRBD2. This CDR3 comprises 13 residues. CDR1 and CDR2 (germline): MNHEY, SVGAGI. The V and J ends lost 5 bases and 11 bases, in that order; junction bases with no gene match: 2. DNA for the CDR3: TGTGCCAGCAGTCGGACTAGCGGGGGGGTGCAGTATTTT. Its protein is CASSRTSGGVQYF.

This clonotype appeared many times. This chain joins TRBV27 and TRBJ1-4; D is ambiguous. The CDR3 totals 16 residues. Deletions cut 5 bases from V and 1 base from J, with 14 bases between. The germline gives CDR1 MNHEY, CDR2 SMNVEV (reference sequence). The DNA of the CDR3 is TGTGCCAGCAGTCCCCACGCGGCGGGAACTAATGAAAAACTGTTTTTT. This sequence encodes CASSPHAAGTNEKLFF. The full variable domain, with the rest looked up from reference TRBV27 and TRBJ1-4, is EAQVTQNPRYLITVTGKKLTVTCSQNMNHEYMSWYRQDPGLGLRQIYYSMNVEVTDKGDVPEGYKVSRKEKRNFPLILESPSPNQTSLYFCASSPHAAGTNEKLFFGSGTQLSVL.

V usage is TRBV7-2 and J usage is TRBJ1-1; 8 bases agree with TRBD1. The CDR3 has 12 residues. Per the germline V gene, CDR1 is SGHTA and CDR2 is FQGNSA. V lost 7 bases to trimming and J lost 8 bases; unmatched junction nucleotides: 6. The CDR3, as DNA: TGTGCCAGCATCCCAGGGGGCGGGGAAGCTTTCTTT. This gives the protein CASIPGGGEAFF.

On this clonotype: A read error may account for a junction end that differs from germline. V usage is TRBV25-1 and J usage is TRBJ1-2; D possibly corresponds to TRBD1 (5 bases). Germline CDR1 reads MGHDK; CDR2 reads SYGVNS. The CDR3 is made up of 13 amino acids. The DNA of the CDR3 is TGTGCCGGCAGTGAGCCCAGGGCAAATGGCTACACCTTC. This encodes CAGSEPRANGYTF.

Many counts were recorded for this clonotype. This chain connects TRBV6-6 to TRBJ1-2, with D hard to call. This CDR3 is built from 14 residues. The germline CDR1 and CDR2 sequences are MNHNY and SVGAGI (reference sequence). Trimming stripped 6 bases from V and 11 bases from J, with 22 bases between. Here the CDR3 DNA reads TGTGCCAGCAGCCATCCCGGACGTGAGAAGAGGTACACCTTC. Translation gives CASSHPGREKRYTF.

This clonotype has just a few counts. The chain is built from TRBV12-3 or TRBV12-4 and TRBJ2-1, with TRBD2 as a possible D gene (6 bases). The V end lost 4 bases, the J end lost 7 bases, and 23 bases lay between the germline ends. The CDR3 has 17 residues. CDR3 loop: CASSSPLEAGLRNEQFF. CDR3 coding DNA: TGTGCCAGCAGTTCCCCCTTAGAAGCGGGCCTGAGGAATGAGCAGTTCTTC.

To note about this clonotype: Given a much more abundant clone one base away, this may be a read error. V usage is TRBV3-1 and J usage is TRBJ2-7; the D is unclear. The DNA end is a closer match to TRBJ2-5, so the J assignment may be wrong. The CDR3 extends over 17 amino acids. Germline lookup yields CDR1 LGHDT and CDR2 YNNKEL (reference sequence). The CDR3 nucleotides read TGTGCCAACAGCATCCAGCCTCCCATTTCTTTCTCTGAGACCCAGTACTTC. Protein sequence: CANSIQPPISFSETQYF.

This clonotype was seen ten or more times. J is TRBJ2-7 and V is TRBV5-6, with 8 bases fitting TRBD2. The CDR3 spans 12 residues. V dropped 5 bases and J dropped 3; count of bases not matched to a gene: 1. Germline V gene lookup returns CDR1 SGHDT and CDR2 YYEEEE. CDR3 coding DNA: TGTGCCAGCAGTCGGGGGGGCTACGAGCAGTACTTC. Translating it yields CASSRGGYEQYF.

Worth noting for this clonotype: This sequence may be a read error, since a much larger clone differs from it by one base. V usage is TRBV5-1 and J usage is TRBJ2-7; no clear D gene. This CDR3 region has 13 residues. CDR1 and CDR2 (germline): SGHRS, YFSETQ. The DNA for the CDR3 is TGCGCCAGCAACTTGGATCAGGCCTACGAGCAGTACTTC. Protein: CASNLDQAYEQYF.

This clonotype showed up just a few times. V gene TRBV19 combines with J gene TRBJ2-1, with TRBD2 identical over 7 bases. This CDR3 comprises 11 residues. Germline CDR1 and CDR2: LNHDA and SQIVND (reference sequence). J lost 15 bases, V lost 7 bases, and 9 bases had no gene match. Here the CDR3 DNA reads TGTGCCAGTATGAAGCGGGGCCGGTGGTTCTTC. It codes for CASMKRGRWFF.

As for this clonotype: This sequence may be a read error, since a much larger clone differs from it by one base. The chain uses TRBV6-5 and TRBJ1-3, with D possibly matching TRBD1 (5 bases). The V end lost 10 bases, the J end lost 0 bases, and 13 bases lay between the germline ends. The CDR3 covers 14 residues. Per the germline V gene, CDR1 is MNHEY and CDR2 is SVGAGI. The CDR3 DNA is TGTGCCAACTCGGACACATACTCTGGAAACACCATATATTTT. Protein product: CANSDTYSGNTIYF.

As for this clonotype: A much larger clone sits a single nucleotide away, making a read error possible. This chain links TRBV2 with TRBJ1-1; the match to TRBD1 covers 10 bases. The germline V gene has CDR1 SNHLY and CDR2 FYNNEI. The CDR3 is made up of 16 amino acids. The CDR3 protein is CASRPGQGTLNTVAFF. The CDR3 DNA is TGTGCCAGCAGGCCGGGACAGGGGACGTTAAACACTGTAGCTTTCTTT.

This clonotype has a count of ten or more. This chain uses TRBV7-2 with TRBJ2-5; the D gene is possibly TRBD1 (6 bases). Germline lookup yields CDR1 SGHTA and CDR2 FQGNSA. V lost 2 bases and J lost 1, with 11 bases in between. The CDR3 is 15 amino acids. CDR3 protein: CASSLPGTPQETQYF. CDR3 nucleotides: TGTGCCAGCAGCTTACCCGGGACACCCCAAGAGACCCAGTACTTC.

There are many counts of this clonotype. The CDR3 is CAWDSGTGNTGELFF. DNA of the CDR3: TGTGCCTGGGACTCCGGGACAGGAAACACCGGGGAGCTGTTTTTT. The V gene is TRBV30, the J gene TRBJ2-2; 8 bases are shared with TRBD1. CDR1 is GTSNPN and CDR2 is SVGIG in the germline V gene (reference sequence). V was clipped by 5 bases and J by 2 bases; unmatched bases: 7. The CDR3 loop spans 15 amino acids.

For this clonotype: This likely reflects a read error, since a far larger clone is one base away. V and J are TRBV3-2 and TRBJ2-7. TRBV3-2 has pseudogene status. This CDR3 is built from 11 residues. The CDR3 protein is CANSHSYEQYF. CDR3 in DNA: TGTGCCAACAGCCACTCCTACGAGCAGTACTTC.

This clonotype was picked up many times. The rearrangement uses TRBV5-5 and TRBJ2-7, with TRBD1 identical over 11 bases. V was pared by 4 bases and J by 3 bases, with 6 bases of the junction left unmatched. Germline V gene data show CDR1 as SGHKS and CDR2 as YYEKEE (reference sequence). This CDR3 contains 15 residues. In nucleotides, the CDR3 is TGTGCCAGCAGCCCTTCCGGGACAGGGGGCTACGAGCAGTACTTC. Translating gives CASSPSGTGGYEQYF.

This clonotype was seen at least ten times. V gene TRBV6-5 combines with J gene TRBJ1-2; D gene unclear. Trimming pared 6 bases from V and 8 bases from J, leaving 16 bases between. CDR1 and CDR2 from the germline V gene are MNHEY and SVGAGI. CDR3 length: 13 amino acids. The CDR3 loop is CASSSSRPRGYTF. In DNA form, the CDR3 reads TGTGCCAGCAGCTCCTCCCGTCCTAGGGGCTACACCTTC.

This clonotype was counted ten times or more. The gene calls are TRBV7-3 and TRBJ1-4; a weak D match, TRBD1 (5 bases). Trimming took off 0 bases at V and 0 bases at J, with 11 bases between the two ends. The germline gives CDR1 SGHTA, CDR2 FQGTGA. The CDR3 runs 17 residues. As DNA, the CDR3 is TGTGCCAGCAGCTTAACCAGGGACGGGGCAACTAATGAAAAACTGTTTTTT. The encoded protein is CASSLTRDGATNEKLFF.

The chain recombines TRBV19 with TRBJ2-7, with 9 bases identical to TRBD2. Germline CDR1 reads LNHDA; CDR2 reads SQIVND (reference sequence). This CDR3 comprises 18 residues. V lost 2 bases to trimming and J lost 3 bases; unmatched junction nucleotides: 14. CDR3 nucleotides: TGTGCCAGTAGTATAAGGGGGGGCCCACTAGCGGGCTACTACGAGCAGTACTTC. It codes for CASSIRGGPLAGYYEQYF. Based on the CDR3 plus reference TRBV19 and TRBJ2-7, the full variable domain is DGGITQSPKYLFRKEGQNVTLSCEQNLNHDAMYWYRQDPGQGLRLIYYSQIVNDFQKGDIAEGYSVSREKKESFPLTVTSAQKNPTAFYLCASSIRGGPLAGYYEQYFGPGTRLTVT.

The CDR3 reads CASSLERGETQYF. DNA for the CDR3: TGTGCCAGCAGCTTAGAGAGGGGAGAGACCCAGTACTTC. The chain joins TRBV11-3 to TRBJ2-5; D is perhaps TRBD1 or TRBD2 (5 bases each). The CDR3 length is 13 residues. Germline CDR1 is SGHNT and CDR2 is YENEEA. The V end was cut by 0 bases, the J end by 4 bases, with 6 bases between.

About this clonotype itself: A read error is possible here, since a much larger clone lies one base away. The CDR3 nucleotides read TGTGCCAGCAGACTACAGGTAGCTACAGTCATGGAAGATACGCAGTATTTT. It translates to CASRLQVATVMEDTQYF. This chain uses TRBV21-1 with TRBJ2-3; the DNA was not compared with TRBD1, the D call given in the table. TRBV21-1 is annotated as a pseudogene. The CDR3 sequence is 17 residues long.

This clonotype was seen repeatedly, ten times or more. The chain links TRBV7-2 to TRBJ2-5; tentative D call: TRBD1 (6 bases). The germline gives CDR1 SGHTA, CDR2 FQGNSA. V was shortened by 3 bases and J by 0 bases, with 11 bases between the two germline ends. This CDR3 comprises 15 residues. Written as DNA, the CDR3 is TGTGCCAGCAGCTTCGGTAGGGGGAACCAAGAGACCCAGTACTTC. Its protein is CASSFGRGNQETQYF.

This clonotype was seen at least ten times. This sequence joins TRBV6-6 and TRBJ1-5; 8 bases match TRBD1. The J segment lost 6 bases and the V segment lost 9 bases, leaving 10 bases of the junction unmatched. The germline V gene has CDR1 MNHNY and CDR2 SVGAGI (reference sequence). The CDR3 has 14 amino acids. The CDR3 spells CASQGQGRSQPQHF. DNA for the CDR3: TGTGCCAGTCAAGGACAGGGTCGGAGTCAGCCCCAGCATTTT.

This clonotype has a count of ten or more. The chain employs TRBV5-1 and TRBJ2-5; D might be TRBD1 or TRBD2, each matching 5 bases. The germline V gene has CDR1 SGHRS and CDR2 YFSETQ. The CDR3 extends over 16 amino acids. The ends were cut back, 3 bases at V and 5 bases at J, with 20 bases in the middle. This chain's CDR3 is CASSWRHTERGETQYF. For the CDR3, the DNA is TGCGCCAGCAGCTGGCGGCATACCGAGAGGGGTGAGACCCAGTACTTC.